Following are 21 T cell receptor beta chains from one sample sequenced in a study of blood T cell repertoires in COVID-19. Profiled with immunoSEQ multiplex PCR; TCRdb holds only in-frame clones, not every one. The sample has over 120,000 clones, around 82% seen once. Sample: peripheral blood. The source of these receptors is a woman aged 55-70 years with acute or convalescent COVID-19.

V is TRBV28 and J is TRBJ1-2, with 8 positions matching TRBD1. CDR1 is MDHEN and CDR2 is SYDVKM in the germline V gene. The ends lost 8 bases at V and 2 bases at J; junction bases unmatched: 4. The CDR3 is 13 residues long. CDR3 nucleotides: TGTGCCAGCCAAGCAGGGGGCAACTATGGCTACACCTTC. The encoded protein is CASQAGGNYGYTF.

This clone was counted a single time. The chain combines TRBV28 with TRBJ2-7; 8 bases are a match to TRBD1. The CDR3 is made up of 15 amino acids. Losses at the gene ends were 8 bases for V and 2 bases for J; bases not matched to a gene: 11. In germline, CDR1 is MDHEN, CDR2 SYDVKM. This CDR3 is CASLSQGAGTYEQYF. CDR3 DNA: TGTGCCAGCCTTTCCCAGGGGGCAGGGACCTACGAGCAGTACTTC.

This rearrangement joins TRBV28 to TRBJ2-1; 7 bases are shared with TRBD2. Trimming removed 2 bases from V and 4 bases from J; junction bases left unmatched: 5. Germline V CDR1 and CDR2: MDHEN, SYDVKM. CDR3 length: 15 amino acids. CDR3 DNA: TGTGCCAGCAGTTTACCTAGCGGCGATTACAATGAGCAGTTCTTC. The encoded protein is CASSLPSGDYNEQFF.

This rearrangement joins TRBV12-3 or TRBV12-4 to TRBJ1-4; 7 bases line up with TRBD1. CDR3 size: 12 residues. Trimming took 5 bases from V and 17 from J; bases not matched to a gene: 11. The CDR3 here is CASSTSPDRYFF. For the CDR3, the DNA is TGTGCCAGCAGTACATCCCCGGACAGGTACTTTTTT.

The V gene is TRBV30, the J gene TRBJ2-7, with TRBD1 identical over 11 bases. J gave up 8 bases and V 0 bases, and 12 bases lay outside the gene matches. The CDR3 is made up of 16 amino acids. In germline, CDR1 is GTSNPN, CDR2 SVGIG (reference sequence). CDR3 nucleotides: TGTGCCTGGAGTGTAAGGTACGGGACAGGGGGTGCCCAGCAGTACTTC. Encoded protein: CAWSVRYGTGGAQQYF. Together with reference TRBV30 and TRBJ2-7, the CDR3 gives the full variable domain: SQTIHQWPATLVQPVGSPLSLECTVEGTSNPNLYWYRQAAGRGLQLLFYSVGIGQISSEVPQNLSASRPQDRQFILSSKKLLLSDSGFYLCAWSVRYGTGGAQQYFGPGTRLTVT.

The chain has TRBV4-1 and TRBJ2-7; 7 bases are shared with TRBD2. After removal of 0 bases from V and 0 bases from J, the junction contained 14 bases not matched to a gene. CDR1 is MGHRA and CDR2 is YSYEKL in the germline V gene. This CDR3 has 19 residues. The CDR3 DNA reads TGCGCCAGCAGCCAAGATCCCGAAGGCGGGGGTGCCCTCTCCTACGAGCAGTACTTC. This encodes CASSQDPEGGGALSYEQYF.

J is TRBJ2-1 and V is TRBV3-1 (or the pseudogene TRBV3-2); 10 bases are shared with TRBD2. The CDR3 runs to 15 residues. Germline trimming cut 0 bases from V and 8 bases from J; bases unmatched to any gene: 4. Germline assignment: CDR1 LGHDT and CDR2 YNNKEL (reference sequence). The CDR3 loop reads CASSQEASGRYEQFF. CDR3 in DNA: TGTGCCAGCAGCCAAGAAGCTAGCGGGAGATATGAGCAGTTCTTC.

The CDR3 nucleotides are TGTGCCACCAATGGACGGGAAAACTTGAACACCGGGGAGCTGTTTTTT. Protein product: CATNGRENLNTGELFF. The chain employs TRBV19 and TRBJ2-2; TRBD2 is a possible D gene (5 bases). Trimming left V 10 bases short and J 1 base short, with 19 bases between. The CDR3 sequence is 16 residues long. Per germline, CDR1 LNHDA and CDR2 SQIVND (reference sequence).

This clone was picked up a small number of times. V gene TRBV28 combines with J gene TRBJ2-7, with D possibly TRBD1 on 5 matching bases. The length of the CDR3 is 13 residues. V gave up 4 bases and J gave up 3 bases, with 10 bases separating them. Germline CDR1 is MDHEN and CDR2 is SYDVKM. CDR3 sequence: CASSYGHYYEQYF. The DNA of the CDR3 is TGTGCCAGCAGTTACGGACATTACTACGAGCAGTACTTC.

This clone was seen once. In DNA, the CDR3 is TGTGCCAGCAGCCGGCGAATAAGGACTAGCGGCTACAATGAGCAGTTCTTC. Translating gives CASSRRIRTSGYNEQFF. The chain joins TRBV7-2 to TRBJ2-1; 10 nucleotides line up with TRBD2. Per germline, CDR1 SGHTA and CDR2 FQGNSA. CDR3 size: 17 residues. Germline trimming cut 5 bases from V and 3 bases from J; bases unmatched to any gene: 10.

This chain links TRBV3-1 (or the pseudogene TRBV3-2) with TRBJ1-2; perhaps TRBD1 as D (6 bases). Between the trimmed V and J ends, which lost 8 bases and 4 bases, there was a span of 14 bases. Per the germline V gene, CDR1 is LGHDT and CDR2 is YNNKEL (reference sequence). This CDR3 contains 13 residues. DNA for the CDR3: TGTGCCAGCTCGGGGGGCTCTGGCTATGGCTACACCTTC. Protein: CASSGGSGYGYTF.

This clone showed up just a few times. The gene calls are TRBV5-1 and TRBJ1-3, with a possible D match to TRBD1 (6 bases). Trimming left V 3 bases short and J 1 base short, with 20 bases between. CDR1 is SGHRS and CDR2 is YFSETQ in the germline V gene. The length of the CDR3 is 18 residues. The chain's CDR3 is CASSSIPYRVDSGNTIYF. In nucleotides, the CDR3 is TGCGCCAGCAGCTCCATCCCCTACAGGGTCGATTCTGGAAACACCATATATTTT.

The chain employs TRBV6-4 and TRBJ1-6; D is unclear. Germline CDR1 is MRHNA and CDR2 is SNTAGT. Between the trimmed V and J ends, which lost 5 bases and 0 bases, there was a span of 8 bases. The CDR3 covers 15 residues. Written as DNA, the CDR3 is TGTGCCAGCAGTTTACAGAGCTCCTATAATTCACCCCTCCACTTT. It is translated as CASSLQSSYNSPLHF.

The CDR3 spells CASRDTTTNEKLFF. The CDR3 DNA is TGTGCCAGCAGAGACACGACAACTAATGAAAAACTGTTTTTT. This chain uses TRBV6-5 with TRBJ1-4; unclear D gene. The V end was cut by 6 bases, the J end by 0 bases, with 8 bases between. This CDR3 is built from 14 residues. The germline V gene has CDR1 MNHEY and CDR2 SVGAGI.

This chain links TRBV14 with TRBJ2-7, with a possible D match to TRBD2 (5 bases). The CDR3 is made up of 14 amino acids. Deletions cut 8 bases from V and 2 bases from J, with 16 bases between. Germline CDR1 and CDR2: SGHDN and FVKESK. CDR3 protein: CASPPRALTYEQYF. The CDR3 nucleotides are TGTGCCAGCCCACCGCGGGCCCTCACCTACGAGCAGTACTTC.

The gene calls are TRBV5-4 and TRBJ1-1; D perhaps matches TRBD1 (6 bases). The CDR3 covers 14 residues. Germline V lookup: CDR1 SGHNT, CDR2 YYREEE (reference sequence). V was pared by 3 bases and J by 1 base, with 10 bases between. The CDR3, as DNA: TGTGCCAGCAGCTCCGGCAGGGGGAACACTGAAGCTTTCTTT. Its translation: CASSSGRGNTEAFF.

This chain joins TRBV28 and TRBJ2-2, with 8 positions matching TRBD1. Germline CDR1 is MDHEN and CDR2 is SYDVKM. V gave up 5 bases and J gave up 6 bases; unmatched junction bases: 8. This CDR3 spans 15 amino acids. CDR3 in amino acids: CASSRTGIGAGELFF. The CDR3 DNA is TGTGCCAGCAGTCGGACAGGGATAGGCGCCGGGGAGCTGTTTTTT.

This chain links TRBV28 with TRBJ2-7, with D maybe TRBD2 (6 bases). This CDR3 is built from 15 residues. From germline, CDR1 is MDHEN and CDR2 SYDVKM. Trimming left V 4 bases short and J 0 bases short, with 13 bases between. The CDR3 sequence is CASSYGTFVSYEQYF. The CDR3 DNA sequence: TGTGCCAGCAGTTACGGGACTTTCGTCTCCTACGAGCAGTACTTC.

The sample holds a few counts of this clone. The rearrangement links TRBV19 to TRBJ1-3; 7 bases align to TRBD1. The CDR3 runs to 13 residues. V shed 4 bases, J shed 8 bases, and the junction held 5 bases outside the gene matches. CDR1 is LNHDA, CDR2 SQIVND, per germline (reference sequence). The CDR3 reads CASSTKTGYTIYF. The CDR3 DNA sequence: TGTGCCAGTAGTACGAAGACAGGGTACACCATATATTTT.

The chain employs TRBV19 and TRBJ2-1; 11 bases align to TRBD2. J was trimmed by 10 bases and V by 5 bases; bases with no gene match: 10. The CDR3 runs 15 residues. In germline, CDR1 is LNHDA, CDR2 SQIVND (reference sequence). For the CDR3, the DNA is TGTGCCAGTAGTGCACTAGCGGGGGCTCTACTCGAGCAGTTCTTC. Translation gives CASSALAGALLEQFF.

This chain uses TRBV5-5 with TRBJ2-7; 7 nucleotides match TRBD1. CDR3 length equals 15 residues. Germline trimming cut 0 bases from V and 3 bases from J; bases unmatched to any gene: 6. Germline V lookup: CDR1 SGHKS, CDR2 YYEKEE (reference sequence). CDR3 DNA sequence: TGTGCCAGCAGCTTGGCCTGGGACAGCCGCTACGAGCAGTACTTC. It specifies CASSLAWDSRYEQYF.